The 28 T cell receptor beta chains listed next were all sequenced from one sample in a study of shared clonotypes between healthy human individuals. This table comes from immunoSEQ multiplex PCR, and its TCRdb copy is limited to in-frame clones, with some not included. In the table there are about 2.2 million clones, just over 90% of which are singletons. Cells designated naive CD8 were CD45RO-negative and were positively selected for CCR7, with terminally differentiated effector memory CD45RA+ cells excluded. Source material: naive CD8+ T cells from PBMCs. The source is a man younger than 35 in good health. Some clones in this sample may be carry-over from other donors' samples.

This clone was found a few times. The chain is built from TRBV4-1 and TRBJ1-1, with D perhaps TRBD1 (6 bases). CDR1 MGHRA and CDR2 YSYEKL come from the germline V gene. The ends were cut back, 2 bases at V and 0 bases at J, with 13 bases in the middle. This CDR3 contains 16 residues. The CDR3 here is CASSQLQGPMNTEAFF. The CDR3 coding sequence is TGCGCCAGCAGCCAATTACAGGGACCCATGAACACTGAAGCTTTCTTT.

This chain joins TRBV18 and TRBJ2-7; 8 nucleotides line up with TRBD2. Germline V gives CDR1 KGHSH, CDR2 LQKENI. Trimming cost V 2 bases and J 2 bases; bases outside gene matches: 11. The CDR3 is 17 amino acids. The CDR3 reads CASSPYNSSGSTYEQYF. CDR3 DNA sequence: TGTGCCAGCTCACCATATAACTCCAGCGGGAGTACCTACGAGCAGTACTTC.

The chain recombines TRBV7-9 with TRBJ2-3; TRBD2 agrees at 10 bases. The junction had 5 bases not matched to a gene; V was cut back by 7 bases and J by 4 bases. Germline V gene data show CDR1 as SEHNR and CDR2 as FQNEAQ (reference sequence). The CDR3 consists of 14 residues. The CDR3 DNA follows: TGTGCCAGCAAAGCGGGAGGGCCCCCAGATACGCAGTATTTT. Its translation is CASKAGGPPDTQYF.

This sequence joins TRBV28 and TRBJ2-5, with D hard to call. Trimming took off 8 bases at V and 7 bases at J, with 11 bases between the two ends. This CDR3 contains 11 residues. Germline V gene lookup returns CDR1 MDHEN and CDR2 SYDVKM. The CDR3 loop is CASGFERTQYF. CDR3 DNA sequence: TGTGCCAGCGGCTTTGAGAGGACCCAGTACTTC.

The chain couples TRBV19 to TRBJ2-1; 8 bases are a match to TRBD2. The CDR3 covers 14 residues. Germline trimming cut 4 bases from V and 8 bases from J; bases unmatched to any gene: 7. The germline CDR1 and CDR2 sequences are LNHDA and SQIVND (reference sequence). DNA for the CDR3: TGTGCCAGTAGTACCCAACTAGCGGTCTATGAGCAGTTCTTC. Residues: CASSTQLAVYEQFF.

The rearrangement links TRBV28 to TRBJ2-1; D gene uncertain. The CDR3 length is 13 residues. V was pared by 4 bases and J by 5 bases, with 9 bases between. CDR1 is MDHEN and CDR2 is SYDVKM in the germline V gene. The CDR3 DNA sequence: TGTGCCAGCAGTTCTCCTTACAACAATGAGCAGTTCTTC. Translated: CASSSPYNNEQFF.

This sequence joins TRBV11-1 and TRBJ2-7; 8 bases fit TRBD1. The CDR3 length is 14 residues. The J segment lost 2 bases and the V segment lost 7 bases, leaving 7 bases of the junction unmatched. Germline-derived CDR1 and CDR2 are SGHAT and FQDESV (reference sequence). CDR3 sequence (DNA): TGTGCCAGCAAGCTGGGACAGGCACCCTACGAGCAGTACTTC. Its protein product is CASKLGQAPYEQYF.

The chain is built from TRBV5-5 and TRBJ2-7; D call uncertain. The CDR3 consists of 12 residues. V was pared by 4 bases and J by 2 bases, with 7 bases between. Germline values: CDR1 SGHKS, CDR2 YYEKEE (reference sequence). The CDR3 reads CASSEITYEQYF. CDR3 DNA: TGTGCCAGCAGCGAAATCACCTACGAGCAGTACTTC.

This chain links TRBV10-2 with TRBJ2-7; TRBD2 is a possible D gene (7 bases). The CDR3 runs to 16 residues. Germline CDR1 is WSHSY and CDR2 is SAAADI. V lost 2 bases and J 3 bases, leaving 17 bases between the germline ends. CDR3 coding DNA: TGCGCCAGCAGTGAGCCGGGGGCGCGGGAGTTCTACGAGCAGTACTTC. As protein: CASSEPGAREFYEQYF.

The chain combines TRBV27 with TRBJ2-5; D is possibly TRBD2 (5 bases). V lost 2 bases and J 7 bases, leaving 11 bases between the germline ends. The CDR3 is made up of 13 amino acids. CDR1 is MNHEY and CDR2 is SMNVEV in the germline V gene (reference sequence). Written as DNA, the CDR3 is TGTGCCAGCAGTTTACGGGGTTTGGGGACCCAGTACTTC. It is translated as CASSLRGLGTQYF.

The CDR3 sequence: CAWSDRRGGPPEQFF. The CDR3, as DNA: TGTGCCTGGAGCGACCGCCGCGGGGGCCCTCCCGAGCAGTTCTTC. This chain connects TRBV30 to TRBJ2-1; D is possibly TRBD2 (7 bases). This CDR3 region has 15 residues. V gave up 3 bases and J gave up 10 bases, with 22 bases separating them. Per the germline V gene, CDR1 is GTSNPN and CDR2 is SVGIG (reference sequence).

Points on this clone: This specimen includes other DNA sequences encoding the same CDR3. In DNA form, the CDR3 reads TGTGCCAGCAGCTTGGGGACCGGCTACAATGAGCAGTTCTTC. It encodes CASSLGTGYNEQFF. The V call is TRBV5-6, the J call TRBJ2-1; D uncertain. The CDR3 loop spans 14 amino acids. Germline loops: CDR1 SGHDT, CDR2 YYEEEE. Trimming stripped 0 bases from V and 3 bases from J, with 7 bases between.

The chain joins TRBV28 to TRBJ2-5; TRBD1 agrees at 10 bases. J was trimmed by 3 bases and V by 6 bases; bases with no gene match: 4. CDR1 and CDR2 from the germline V gene are MDHEN and SYDVKM. The CDR3 covers 14 residues. Here the CDR3 DNA reads TGTGCCAGCAGCCCGGACAGGGGGGAAGAGACCCAGTACTTC. It specifies CASSPDRGEETQYF.

On this clone: Other DNA sequences from this sample encode an identical CDR3 as well. J is TRBJ2-7 and V is TRBV7-8, with 8 bases aligning to TRBD1. J was trimmed by 2 bases and V by 3 bases; bases with no gene match: 3. The CDR3 is 14 residues long. Germline loops: CDR1 SGHVS, CDR2 FQNEAQ. This CDR3 is CASSFGTGTYEQYF. For the CDR3, the DNA is TGTGCCAGCAGCTTCGGGACAGGAACCTACGAGCAGTACTTC.

The rearrangement joins TRBV19 to TRBJ2-2; 10 nucleotides line up with TRBD1. V shed 5 bases, J shed 3 bases, and the junction held 9 bases outside the gene matches. The CDR3 extends over 17 amino acids. Germline V gene sequence: CDR1 LNHDA, CDR2 SQIVND (reference sequence). The CDR3 sequence: CASSAPGQGSDTGELFF. CDR3 DNA: TGTGCCAGTAGTGCCCCGGGACAGGGGTCTGACACCGGGGAGCTGTTTTTT.

This chain uses TRBV27 with TRBJ1-5, with TRBD1 matching 8 bases. The CDR3 has 15 amino acids. CDR1 and CDR2 (germline): MNHEY, SMNVEV (reference sequence). The trim removed 11 bases at V and 2 bases at J, leaving 11 bases unmatched. The DNA for the CDR3 is TGTGCCCGCGGGGCAGGGGGCAGGGGCAATCAGCCCCAGCATTTT. Protein product: CARGAGGRGNQPQHF.

The J gene is TRBJ2-7, the V gene TRBV14, with D perhaps TRBD1 (6 bases). Trimming removed 5 bases from V and 0 bases from J, with 14 bases in between. Looked up from germline, CDR1 is SGHDN and CDR2 is FVKESK. The CDR3 has 15 amino acids. The CDR3 nucleotides are TGTGCCAGCAGCTTCTCGCAGGGGTTCTCCTACGAGCAGTACTTC. Translating gives CASSFSQGFSYEQYF.

Concerning this clone itself: Other DNA sequences within the sample encode an identical CDR3. The gene calls are TRBV9 and TRBJ1-1; D is unresolved. The V gene's germline CDR1 is SGDLS and CDR2 YYNGEE. This CDR3 is built from 13 residues. V was cut by 2 bases and J by 1 base, with 6 bases left in between. The CDR3 DNA is TGTGCCAGCAGCGTGTCAGCGAACACTGAAGCTTTCTTT. It specifies CASSVSANTEAFF. The complete variable domain, with remaining parts taken from reference TRBV9 and TRBJ1-1, reads DSGVTQTPKHLITATGQRVTLRCSPRSGDLSVYWYQQSLDQGLQFLIQYYNGEERAKGNILERFSAQQFPDLHSELNLSSLELGDSALYFCASSVSANTEAFFGQGTRLTVV.

This sequence joins TRBV9 and TRBJ2-1, with D possibly being TRBD1 or TRBD2 (7 bases each). The CDR3 length is 15 residues. V was pared by 4 bases and J by 6 bases, with 17 bases between. CDR1 SGDLS and CDR2 YYNGEE come from the germline V gene. CDR3 residues: CASSLLSRGGNEQFF. The CDR3 nucleotides are TGTGCCAGCAGCCTATTATCCAGGGGGGGCAATGAGCAGTTCTTC.

About this clone itself: Compared with germline, one end of the junction differs, possibly owing to a read error. CDR3 in DNA: TGTGCCAGCACGGACGGGCCAGCGGTAGCGGGAGACTTC. Translated, it gives CASTDGPAVAGDF. The genes are TRBV2 and TRBJ2-5; TRBD2 matches 9 bases. The germline gives CDR1 SNHLY, CDR2 FYNNEI. The CDR3 totals 13 residues.

J is TRBJ2-4 and V is TRBV27; unclear D gene. V was shortened by 2 bases and J by 8 bases, with 13 bases between the two germline ends. Germline V gives CDR1 MNHEY, CDR2 SMNVEV (reference sequence). This CDR3 has 14 residues. CDR3 amino acids: CASSLMRTTDIQYF. The CDR3 DNA reads TGTGCCAGCAGTTTAATGAGGACGACTGACATTCAGTACTTC.

V is TRBV19 and J is TRBJ1-4; 7 nucleotides agree with TRBD1. The CDR3 is 15 residues long. Germline CDR1 LNHDA, CDR2 SQIVND (reference sequence). V lost 0 bases to trimming and J lost 4 bases; unmatched junction nucleotides: 2. CDR3 sequence: CASSIEDRHNEKLFF. The CDR3 DNA follows: TGTGCCAGTAGTATAGAGGACAGGCATAATGAAAAACTGTTTTTT.

The chain employs TRBV7-9 and TRBJ2-7; D is possibly TRBD2 (5 bases). V lost 5 bases and J 0 bases, leaving 11 bases between the germline ends. The CDR3 is made up of 14 amino acids. The V gene's germline CDR1 is SEHNR and CDR2 FQNEAQ (reference sequence). CDR3 sequence reads: CASSPAVHSYEQYF. CDR3 nucleotides: TGTGCCAGCAGCCCAGCGGTTCACTCCTACGAGCAGTACTTC.

The chain joins TRBV4-1 to TRBJ2-7; 8 nucleotides line up with TRBD2. V gave up 2 bases and J gave up 5 bases; unmatched junction bases: 8. This CDR3 contains 15 residues. Germline lookup yields CDR1 MGHRA and CDR2 YSYEKL. The CDR3 bases are TGCGCCAGCAGCCAACTTGGGACGGGGGGGGACGAGCAGTACTTC. Residues: CASSQLGTGGDEQYF.

The gene calls are TRBV5-5 and TRBJ2-5, with a weak D call TRBD1 (6 bases). The V and J ends lost 8 bases and 4 bases respectively, with 18 bases between them. Looked up from germline, CDR1 is SGHKS and CDR2 is YYEKEE (reference sequence). The CDR3 runs 14 residues. CDR3 bases: TGTGCCAGTTGGGAAGAACAGGGAATAGAGACCCAGTACTTC. Its translation is CASWEEQGIETQYF.

J is TRBJ2-7 and V is TRBV19; D is uncertain. There are 13 residues in the CDR3. Trimming took off 2 bases at V and 0 bases at J, with 5 bases between the two ends. Germline V CDR1 and CDR2: LNHDA, SQIVND (reference sequence). DNA for the CDR3: TGTGCCAGTAGTATACTATCCTCCTACGAGCAGTACTTC. It translates to CASSILSSYEQYF.

The chain is built from TRBV7-9 and TRBJ1-3; 9 positions agree with TRBD1. CDR1 is SEHNR, CDR2 FQNEAQ, per germline (reference sequence). Trimming cost V 4 bases and J 4 bases; bases outside gene matches: 11. This CDR3 has 17 amino acids. The CDR3 here is CASSSLRTGVAGNTIYF. The CDR3 DNA reads TGTGCCAGCAGCTCCCTCAGGACAGGGGTTGCGGGAAACACCATATATTTT.

CDR3: CASSDDRVGGELFF. The CDR3, as DNA: TGTGCCAGCAGTGACGACAGGGTTGGAGGGGAGCTGTTTTTT. This chain links TRBV27 with TRBJ2-2; 7 nucleotides match TRBD1. This CDR3 is 14 amino acids long. Trimming took 5 bases from V and 8 from J; bases not matched to a gene: 8. Looked up from germline, CDR1 is MNHEY and CDR2 is SMNVEV (reference sequence).